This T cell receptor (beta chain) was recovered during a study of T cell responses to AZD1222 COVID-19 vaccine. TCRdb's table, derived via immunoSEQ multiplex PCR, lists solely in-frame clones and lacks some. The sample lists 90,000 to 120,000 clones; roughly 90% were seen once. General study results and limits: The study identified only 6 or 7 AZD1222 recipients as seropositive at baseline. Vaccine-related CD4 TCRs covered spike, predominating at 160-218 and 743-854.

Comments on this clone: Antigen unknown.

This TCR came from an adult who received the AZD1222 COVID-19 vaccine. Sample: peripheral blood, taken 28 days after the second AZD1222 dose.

CDR3: CASNSGQTSEAFF. As DNA, the CDR3 is TGTGCCAGTAACTCGGGACAGACAAGTGAAGCTTTCTTT. The chain has TRBV19 and TRBJ1-1, with TRBD1 matching over 7 bases. This CDR3 region has 13 residues. The V gene end was trimmed by 7 bases and the J gene end by 7 bases; junction bases not matched to a gene: 9. Looked up from germline, CDR1 is LNHDA and CDR2 is SQIVND (reference sequence).